A selection of T cell receptor beta chains follows, all from one sample in a study of preoperative IRX-2 immunotherapy in early breast cancer. This table comes from immunoSEQ multiplex PCR, and its TCRdb copy is limited to in-frame clones, with some not included. This table holds tens of thousands of clones, 82% found once. The source was lymph node tissue, collected after IRX-2 immunotherapy. These TCRs come from a human donor with breast cancer. The CDR3 runs from the conserved cysteine through the conserved F or W. The D gene is left open where the match is weak. Expanded clones get a size class; other rows say once, few or many, or leave the size out.

length,J,D,size,V,DNA,CDR3
14,TRBJ1-2,TRBD1,NA,TRBV11-3,TGTGCCAGCAGCGACAGGGGCGGGAACTATGGCTACACCTTC,CASSDRGGNYGYTF
14,TRBJ1-1,NA,NA,TRBV11-3,TGTGCCAGCAGCTTAAATCGACAGAACACTGAAGCTTTCTTT,CASSLNRQNTEAFF
13,TRBJ2-1,TRBD2,NA,TRBV28,TGTGCCAGCAGGAGCGGGGGGGGAGGTGAGCAGTTCTTC,CASRSGGGGEQFF
14,TRBJ1-1,TRBD1,few,TRBV6-8,TGTGCCAGCAGTTGGGGACAGGGAAACACTGAAGCTTTCTTT,CASSWGQGNTEAFF
14,TRBJ1-6,NA,few,TRBV11-3,TGTGCCAGCAGCTGGACAGTCAATAATTCACCCCTCCACTTT,CASSWTVNNSPLHF
16,TRBJ1-3,NA,NA,TRBV6-8,TGTGCCAGCAGTTACTCAGGGGCCCGGATAGGAAACACCATATATTTT,CASSYSGARIGNTIYF
16,TRBJ2-7,NA,NA,TRBV19,TGTGCCAGTAGTATTGGTGGGCCAGGGACCTCCTACGAGCAGTACTTC,CASSIGGPGTSYEQYF
13,TRBJ1-2,NA,NA,TRBV28,TGTGCCAGCAGTTTACCCGGGGCCTATGGCTACACCTTC,CASSLPGAYGYTF
16,TRBJ1-2,NA,NA,TRBV6-8,TGTGCCAGCACCTCCTTCGGGGGCCATGCTAACTATGGCTACACCTTC,CASTSFGGHANYGYTF
14,TRBJ2-7,NA,NA,TRBV7-7,TGTGCCAGCAGCTCCACAGCCGTAGCCTACGAGCAGTACTTC,CASSSTAVAYEQYF
14,TRBJ2-2,TRBD1,NA,TRBV10-2,TGCGCCAGCAGTGTAAGGGGGCTTGGCGGGGAGCTGTTTTTT,CASSVRGLGGELFF
14,TRBJ1-2,NA,NA,TRBV6-8,TGTGCCAGCAGTGACTCGAGGACTCGGAATGGCTACACCTTC,CASSDSRTRNGYTF
13,TRBJ1-1,TRBD1,NA,TRBV6-8,TGTGCCAGCAGTAAAGAGAGACAGGGGGAAGCTTTCTTT,CASSKERQGEAFF
15,TRBJ2-1,TRBD1,few,TRBV19,TGTGCCAGTAGTACACAGGGGCGTCTCAACAATGAGCAGTTCTTC,CASSTQGRLNNEQFF
15,TRBJ1-1,NA,NA,TRBV6-8,TGTGCCAGCAGTGGCGTTGAAGACTTGAACACTGAAGCTTTCTTT,CASSGVEDLNTEAFF
16,TRBJ2-1,TRBD2,NA,TRBV10-2,TGCGCCAGCAGTAAGTCGGCTAGCGGGGGGGGGAATGAGCAGTTCTTC,CASSKSASGGGNEQFF
14,TRBJ1-2,NA,NA,TRBV28,TGTGCCAGCAGTTTAAAGGGATTGATCTATGGCTACACCTTC,CASSLKGLIYGYTF
14,TRBJ1-1,NA,NA,TRBV6-8,TGTGCCAGCAGTTACAATGGGGTGAACACTGAAGCTTTCTTT,CASSYNGVNTEAFF
17,TRBJ1-2,NA,once,TRBV19,TGTGCCAGCACGAAGTCCGAAGGCAGGGGATGGTCGGATGGCTACACCTTC,CASTKSEGRGWSDGYTF
15,TRBJ1-2,TRBD1,NA,TRBV7-7,TGTGCCAGCAGCTTAGACAGGGGAACTAACTATGGCTACACCTTC,CASSLDRGTNYGYTF
15,TRBJ1-2,TRBD1,NA,TRBV6-8,TGTGCCAGCAGTCCCGGGACAGGAGAGCTCTATGGCTACACCTTC,CASSPGTGELYGYTF
11,TRBJ1-6,NA,NA,TRBV30,TGTGCCTGGGGTCAAGCTTCACCCCTCCACTTT,CAWGQASPLHF
14,TRBJ1-6,NA,NA,TRBV5-1,TGCGCCAGCAGCTTGGTCAGAGATAATTCACCCCTCCACTTT,CASSLVRDNSPLHF
14,TRBJ1-1,NA,NA,TRBV6-8,TGTGCCAGCAGCCCGGGACACCTGAACACTGAAGCTTTCTTT,CASSPGHLNTEAFF
14,TRBJ2-1,NA,NA,TRBV1,TGCGCCAGCAGCCAATCCACGGGGGGAGGGGAGCAGTTCTTC,CASSQSTGGGEQFF
13,TRBJ2-7,TRBD1,few,TRBV19,TGTGCCAGTAGGGACAGGGACCACTACGAGCAGTACTTC,CASRDRDHYEQYF
14,TRBJ2-1,TRBD2,NA,TRBV6-8,TGTGCCAGCAGTTACAGCGGGGTGGACAATGAGCAGTTCTTC,CASSYSGVDNEQFF
15,TRBJ2-5,NA,once,TRBV19,TGTGCCAGTAGGGCTTTACGGACAGAACAAGAGACCCAGTACTTC,CASRALRTEQETQYF
12,TRBJ2-3,NA,few,TRBV6-8,TGTGCCAGCAACCACCGGGCAGATACGCAGTATTTT,CASNHRADTQYF
13,TRBJ1-2,NA,NA,TRBV7-2,TGTGCCAGCAGCTTTACACGGAACTATGGCTACACCTTC,CASSFTRNYGYTF
14,TRBJ1-1,NA,NA,TRBV28,TGTGCCAGCAGTGGGGCCCGATCGGCCACTGAAGCTTTCTTT,CASSGARSATEAFF
17,TRBJ2-1,TRBD1,few,TRBV11-3,TGTGCCAGCAGCTTCCGGACAGGGCGGGTGGGAGACAATGAGCAGTTCTTC,CASSFRTGRVGDNEQFF
15,TRBJ2-1,NA,NA,TRBV10-1,TGCGCCAGCAGGGGCCCGCGGGACACTCACAATGAGCAGTTCTTC,CASRGPRDTHNEQFF
16,TRBJ1-1,TRBD1,NA,TRBV6-8,TGTGCCAGCAGTGAGGTGGCGGGACAGGGCCTCACTGAAGCTTTCTTT,CASSEVAGQGLTEAFF
15,TRBJ1-2,TRBD1,NA,TRBV23-1,TGCGCCAGCAGCCAAGGGGACAGGGGAGACTATGGCTACACCTTC,CASSQGDRGDYGYTF